This paragraph covers one T cell receptor beta chain sequence. The target of this receptor is not known. No base quality information exists; no much larger clone differs at one position. Trimming accounts for 2 bases at V and 0 bases at J, while the number of junction bases matched to no gene is 3. Taken from the germline V gene (reference sequence), the CDR1 and CDR2 loops are LNHDA and SQIVND. The CDR3 numbers 15 residues from cysteine through phenylalanine. Of the read, only the CDR3 DNA is kept; its 45 bases are in frame from base 1. The immunoSEQ Assay, a bias-controlled multiplex PCR, was used to amplify TCRbeta CDR3 regions from genomic DNA. As for how the authors treated the data: The number of nucleated cells in each sample was estimated from the amplification of reference gene primers within the assay. To quantify the absolute abundance of each unique TCRbeta CDR3 rearrangement, sequence reads were collapsed and filtered. Productive Simpson clonality was computed per sample as the square root of Simpson's diversity index over productive rearrangements. The source is immuneACCESS, and TCRdb retained only in-frame sequences with V and J called. Part of the clones is not carried over; for the studies checked, unresolved V genes explain less than half of this, and the remainder is unexplained. The DNA was the basis for D and trimming; V, J and clone size are from that table. This sample is represented by around 200,000 clones; more than 75% of them were singletons. Of the sample, roughly 6.4% is held by the ten largest clones.

Another Seattle source contributed samples from volunteer blood donors who had recovered from COVID-19. The collaborating institutions used their own protocols to collect whole blood in K2EDTA tubes. Collaborator samples were shipped for TCRbeta analysis as frozen whole blood, isolated PBMCs, or DNA extracted from either sample type. This record belongs to a study of blood T cell repertoires in COVID-19 (TCRdb year 2020). Concerning the study at large: Collaborator samples came from the United States, Italy and Spain and covered acute and convalescent phases of COVID-19. The repertoires were released in a freely available public database intended as a resource for research on the immune response to SARS-CoV-2. The material from the prospective study consisted of cDNA or gDNA derived from T cells, B-cell-depleted T cells, or PBMCs. Deeply sampled blood TCRbeta repertoires from subjects exposed to, actively infected with, or recovered from COVID-19 were included in the dataset. Nearly every sample came with metadata listing a de-identified subject ID, COVID-19 status, age in years and sex. Where available, HLA class I and class II types were taken from metadata supplied by the sample provider and were not determined by assay-based typing. Samples were obtained from the ongoing ImmuneRACE study (first 160 participants) and from over 1,000 subjects provided by 6 global collaborators.

Broader findings and caveats from the paper: How much clinical and demographic metadata was included differed by source and by participant, and the metadata was provided uncurated.

The sequence is built from TRBV19 and TRBJ1-1, and 7 bases in between align with TRBD1. The sequenced sample was peripheral blood. This clonotype was obtained from a man aged 60-69 years who had recovered from COVID-19. The base sequence is TGTGCCAGTAGTATACTGGACAGGATGAACACTGAAGCTTTCTTT. The encoded protein is CASSILDRMNTEAFF.